A selection of T cell receptor beta chains follows, all from one sample in a study of response to subunit inactivated influenza vaccine. TCRdb re-derived calls from the RT-PCR reads in MiXCR, one entry per CDR3 protein. The table shows 530,000 or so distinct CDR3 sequences, with approximately 14% occurring only once. Sequenced material: PBMCs from blood, taken roughly 12 days after vaccination. These TCRs come from a man aged 45-60 years who received an inactivated influenza vaccine. CDR3s leave out the opening cysteine and the closing phenylalanine or tryptophan. Some rows mark clone size as missing; the rest say once, few, many or name a class of expanded clone.

v_call	j_call	cdr3_length	clone_size	cdr3_aa
TRBV9	TRBJ2-1	12	NA	ASSGASGRAMQF
TRBV20-1	TRBJ2-3	13	NA	SARARRGGLDTQY
TRBV6-2/TRBV6-3	TRBJ2-1	13	NA	ASSPPTSVDGWQF
TRBV6-2/TRBV6-3	TRBJ2-3	13	once	ASSYPRGPTDTQY
TRBV7-9	TRBJ2-7	13	few	ASSPLRQASYEQY
TRBV20-1	TRBJ1-2	14	few	SAKGPDRYFNYGYT
TRBV7-2	TRBJ2-3	10	few	ASSKGTNTQY
TRBV25-1	TRBJ2-7	11	many	ASSEGARYEQY
TRBV7-9	TRBJ1-1	15	NA	ASSFLGSRGLITEAF
TRBV5-1	TRBJ1-1	14	few	ASSLVRGTMNTEAF
TRBV7-9	TRBJ2-7	12	few	ASSFPGTWYEQY
TRBV6-2/TRBV6-3	TRBJ2-6	13	few	ASSYLRAGANVLT